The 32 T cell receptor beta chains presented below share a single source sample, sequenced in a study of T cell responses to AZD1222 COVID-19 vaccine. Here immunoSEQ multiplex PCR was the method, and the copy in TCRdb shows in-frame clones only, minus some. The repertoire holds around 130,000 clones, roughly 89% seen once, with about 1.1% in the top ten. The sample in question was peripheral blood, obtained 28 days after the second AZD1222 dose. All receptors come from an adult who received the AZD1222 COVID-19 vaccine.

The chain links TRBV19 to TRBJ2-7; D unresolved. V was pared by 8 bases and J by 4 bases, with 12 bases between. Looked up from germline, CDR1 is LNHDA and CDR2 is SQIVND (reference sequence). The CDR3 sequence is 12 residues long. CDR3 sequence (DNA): TGTGCCAGTTTATTTCTGGAATACGAGCAGTACTTC. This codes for CASLFLEYEQYF.

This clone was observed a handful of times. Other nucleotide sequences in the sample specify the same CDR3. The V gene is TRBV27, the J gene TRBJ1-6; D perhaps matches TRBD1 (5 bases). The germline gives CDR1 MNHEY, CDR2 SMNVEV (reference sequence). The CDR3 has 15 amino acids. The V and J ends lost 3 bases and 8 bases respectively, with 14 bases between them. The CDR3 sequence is CASSLYRGRDSPLHF. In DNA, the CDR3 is TGTGCCAGCAGTTTGTATAGGGGCCGGGATTCACCCCTCCACTTT.

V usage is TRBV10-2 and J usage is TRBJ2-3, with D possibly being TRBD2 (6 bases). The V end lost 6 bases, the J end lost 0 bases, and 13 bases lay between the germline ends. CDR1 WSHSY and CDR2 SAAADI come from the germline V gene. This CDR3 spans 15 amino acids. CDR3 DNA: TGCGCCAGCAGCCGGGACTCCCCTAGCACAGATACGCAGTATTTT. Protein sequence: CASSRDSPSTDTQYF.

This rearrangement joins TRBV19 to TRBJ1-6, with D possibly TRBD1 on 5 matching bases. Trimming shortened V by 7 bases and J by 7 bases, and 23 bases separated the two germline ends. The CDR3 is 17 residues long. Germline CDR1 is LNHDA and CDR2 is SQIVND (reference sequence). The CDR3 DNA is TGTGCCAGTAAAAGCCAGGACGGGACGGGCGGCAATTCACCCCTCCACTTT. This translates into CASKSQDGTGGNSPLHF. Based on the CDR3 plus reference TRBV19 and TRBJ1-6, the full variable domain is DGGITQSPKYLFRKEGQNVTLSCEQNLNHDAMYWYRQDPGQGLRLIYYSQIVNDFQKGDIAEGYSVSREKKESFPLTVTSAQKNPTAFYLCASKSQDGTGGNSPLHFGNGTRLTVT.

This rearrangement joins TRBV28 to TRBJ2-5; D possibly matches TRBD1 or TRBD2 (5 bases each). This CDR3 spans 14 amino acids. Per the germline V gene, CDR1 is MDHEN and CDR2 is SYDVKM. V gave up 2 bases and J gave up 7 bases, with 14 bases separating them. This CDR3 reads CASSLEQAGGTQYF. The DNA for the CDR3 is TGTGCCAGCAGTTTAGAACAGGCTGGGGGGACCCAGTACTTC.

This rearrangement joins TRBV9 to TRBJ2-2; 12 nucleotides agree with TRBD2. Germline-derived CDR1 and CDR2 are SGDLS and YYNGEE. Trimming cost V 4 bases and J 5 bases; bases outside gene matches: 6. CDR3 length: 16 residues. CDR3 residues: CASSSSGGARTGELFF. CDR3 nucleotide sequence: TGTGCCAGCAGCTCTAGCGGGGGGGCTAGGACCGGGGAGCTGTTTTTT. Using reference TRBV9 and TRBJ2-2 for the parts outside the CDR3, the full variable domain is DSGVTQTPKHLITATGQRVTLRCSPRSGDLSVYWYQQSLDQGLQFLIQYYNGEERAKGNILERFSAQQFPDLHSELNLSSLELGDSALYFCASSSSGGARTGELFFGEGSRLTVL.

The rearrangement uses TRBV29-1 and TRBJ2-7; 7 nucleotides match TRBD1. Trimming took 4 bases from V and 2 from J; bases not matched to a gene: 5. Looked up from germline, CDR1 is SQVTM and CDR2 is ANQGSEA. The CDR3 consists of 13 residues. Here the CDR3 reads CSVGTGLAYEQYF. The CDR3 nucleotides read TGCAGCGTTGGGACAGGCTTAGCCTACGAGCAGTACTTC.

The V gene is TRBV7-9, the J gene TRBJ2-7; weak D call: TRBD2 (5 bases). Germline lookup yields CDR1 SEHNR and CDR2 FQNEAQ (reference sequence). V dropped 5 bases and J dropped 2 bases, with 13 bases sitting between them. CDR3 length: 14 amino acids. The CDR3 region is CASSLSGIPYEQYF. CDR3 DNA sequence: TGTGCCAGCAGCCTATCCGGGATACCCTACGAGCAGTACTTC. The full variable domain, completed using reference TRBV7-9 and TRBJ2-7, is DTGVSQNPRHKITKRGQNVTFRCDPISEHNRLYWYRQTLGQGPEFLTYFQNEAQLEKSRLLSDRFSAERPKGSFSTLEIQRTEQGDSAMYLCASSLSGIPYEQYFGPGTRLTVT.

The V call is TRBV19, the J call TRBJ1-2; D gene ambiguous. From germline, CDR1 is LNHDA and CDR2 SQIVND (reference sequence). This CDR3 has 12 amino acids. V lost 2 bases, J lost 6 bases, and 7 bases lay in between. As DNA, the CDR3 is TGTGCCAGTAGTATAATGGGTAATGGCTACACCTTC. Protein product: CASSIMGNGYTF.

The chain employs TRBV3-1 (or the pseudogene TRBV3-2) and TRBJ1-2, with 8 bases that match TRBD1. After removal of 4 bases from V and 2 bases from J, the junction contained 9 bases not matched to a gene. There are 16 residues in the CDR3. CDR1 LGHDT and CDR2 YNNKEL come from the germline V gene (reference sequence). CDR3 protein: CASSRSRDRKNYGYTF. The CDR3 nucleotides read TGTGCCAGCAGCCGGAGCCGGGACAGGAAGAACTATGGCTACACCTTC.

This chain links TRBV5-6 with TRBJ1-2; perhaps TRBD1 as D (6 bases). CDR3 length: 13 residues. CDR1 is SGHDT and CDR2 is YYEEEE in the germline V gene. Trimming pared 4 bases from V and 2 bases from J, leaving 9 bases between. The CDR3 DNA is TGTGCCAGCAGCCGGGGGGCGAACTATGGCTACACCTTC. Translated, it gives CASSRGANYGYTF.

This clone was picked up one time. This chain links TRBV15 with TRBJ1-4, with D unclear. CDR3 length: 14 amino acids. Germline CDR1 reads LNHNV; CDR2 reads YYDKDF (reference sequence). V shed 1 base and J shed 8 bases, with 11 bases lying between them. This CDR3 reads CATSRGQAREKLFF. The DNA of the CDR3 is TGTGCCACCAGCAGAGGGCAGGCTAGGGAAAAACTGTTTTTT.

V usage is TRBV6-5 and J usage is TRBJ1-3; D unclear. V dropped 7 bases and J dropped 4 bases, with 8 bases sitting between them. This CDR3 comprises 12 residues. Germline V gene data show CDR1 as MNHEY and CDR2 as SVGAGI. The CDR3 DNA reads TGTGCCAGCAAAACGGACGGAAACACCATATATTTT. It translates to CASKTDGNTIYF.

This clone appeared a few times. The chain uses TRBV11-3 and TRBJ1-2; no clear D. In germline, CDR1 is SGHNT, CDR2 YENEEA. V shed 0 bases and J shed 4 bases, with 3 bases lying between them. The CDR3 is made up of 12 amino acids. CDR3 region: CASSLETYGYTF. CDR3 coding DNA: TGTGCCAGCAGCTTAGAGACCTATGGCTACACCTTC. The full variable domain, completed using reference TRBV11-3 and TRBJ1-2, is EAGVVQSPRYKIIEKKQPVAFWCNPISGHNTLYWYLQNLGQGPELLIRYENEEAVDDSQLPKDRFSAERLKGVDSTLKIQPAELGDSAVYLCASSLETYGYTFGSGTRLTVV.

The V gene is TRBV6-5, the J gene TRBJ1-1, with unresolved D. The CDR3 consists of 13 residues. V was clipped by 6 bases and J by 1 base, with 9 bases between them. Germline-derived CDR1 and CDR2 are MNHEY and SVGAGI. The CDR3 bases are TGTGCCAGCAGGAGGGAAGGGAACACTGAAGCTTTCTTT. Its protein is CASRREGNTEAFF.

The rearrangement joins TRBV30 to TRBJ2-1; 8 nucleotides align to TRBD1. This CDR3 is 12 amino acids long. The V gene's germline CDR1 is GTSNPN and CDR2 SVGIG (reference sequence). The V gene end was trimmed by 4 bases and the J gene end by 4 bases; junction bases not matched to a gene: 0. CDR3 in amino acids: CAWNRGYNEQFF. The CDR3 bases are TGTGCCTGGAACAGGGGGTACAATGAGCAGTTCTTC.

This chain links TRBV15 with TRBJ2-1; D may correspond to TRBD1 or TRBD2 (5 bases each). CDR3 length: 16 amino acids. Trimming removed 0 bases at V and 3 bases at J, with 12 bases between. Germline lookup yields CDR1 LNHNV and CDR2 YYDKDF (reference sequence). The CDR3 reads CATSRESRGRYNEQFF. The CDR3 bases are TGTGCCACCAGCAGAGAATCGAGGGGACGCTACAATGAGCAGTTCTTC.

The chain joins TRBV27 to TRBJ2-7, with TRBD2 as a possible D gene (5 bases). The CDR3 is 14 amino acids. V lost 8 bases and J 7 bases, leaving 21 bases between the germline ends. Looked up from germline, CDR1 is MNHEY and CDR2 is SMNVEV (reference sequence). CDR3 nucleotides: TGTGCCAGCTCGGCCCTTTCTAGCCCGTGGGAGCAGTACTTC. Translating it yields CASSALSSPWEQYF.

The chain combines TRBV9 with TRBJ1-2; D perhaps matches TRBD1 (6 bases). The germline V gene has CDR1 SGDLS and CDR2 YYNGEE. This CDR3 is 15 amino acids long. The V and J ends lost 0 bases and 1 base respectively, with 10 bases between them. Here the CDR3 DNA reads TGTGCCAGCAGCGTAGCAGGGGCCGTTAACTATGGCTACACCTTC. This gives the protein CASSVAGAVNYGYTF.

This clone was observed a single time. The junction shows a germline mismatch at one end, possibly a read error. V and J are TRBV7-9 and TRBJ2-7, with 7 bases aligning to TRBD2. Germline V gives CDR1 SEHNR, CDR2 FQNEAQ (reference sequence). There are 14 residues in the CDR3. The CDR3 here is CASSLAGATNEQYF. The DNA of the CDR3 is TGTGCCAGCAGTTTAGCGGGCGCGACGAACGAGCAGTACTTC.

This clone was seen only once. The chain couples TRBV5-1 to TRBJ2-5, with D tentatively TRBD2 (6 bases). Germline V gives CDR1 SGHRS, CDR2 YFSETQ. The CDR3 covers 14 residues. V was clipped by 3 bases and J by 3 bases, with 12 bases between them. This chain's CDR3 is CASSYLDYKETQYF. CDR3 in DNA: TGCGCCAGCAGCTACCTGGACTATAAAGAGACCCAGTACTTC.

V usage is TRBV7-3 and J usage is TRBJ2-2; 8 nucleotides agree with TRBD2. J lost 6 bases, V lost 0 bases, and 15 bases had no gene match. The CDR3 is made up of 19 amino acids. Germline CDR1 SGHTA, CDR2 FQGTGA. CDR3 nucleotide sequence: TGTGCCAGCAGCTTAACCCCATCCCCGGGACTAGGAAGCGCCGGGGAGCTGTTTTTT. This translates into CASSLTPSPGLGSAGELFF.

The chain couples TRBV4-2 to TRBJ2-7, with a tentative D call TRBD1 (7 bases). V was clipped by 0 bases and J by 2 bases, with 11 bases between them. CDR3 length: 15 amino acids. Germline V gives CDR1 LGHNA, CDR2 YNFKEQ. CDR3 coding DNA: TGTGCCAGCAGCCAAGAAGACAGGGAGGCCTACGAGCAGTACTTC. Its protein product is CASSQEDREAYEQYF.

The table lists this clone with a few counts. In DNA, the CDR3 is TGTGCCAGCAGAGACTGGAGCTCTGGAAACACCATATATTTT. The encoded protein is CASRDWSSGNTIYF. The rearrangement uses TRBV19 and TRBJ1-3; no definite D call. The germline gives CDR1 LNHDA, CDR2 SQIVND (reference sequence). The CDR3 loop spans 14 amino acids. Trimming left V 9 bases short and J 0 bases short, with 12 bases between.

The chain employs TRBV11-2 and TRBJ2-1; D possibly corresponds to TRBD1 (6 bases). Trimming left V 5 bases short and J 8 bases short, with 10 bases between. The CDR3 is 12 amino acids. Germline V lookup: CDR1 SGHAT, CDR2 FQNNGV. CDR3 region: CASSNRVHEQFF. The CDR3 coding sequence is TGTGCCAGCAGCAACAGGGTACATGAGCAGTTCTTC.

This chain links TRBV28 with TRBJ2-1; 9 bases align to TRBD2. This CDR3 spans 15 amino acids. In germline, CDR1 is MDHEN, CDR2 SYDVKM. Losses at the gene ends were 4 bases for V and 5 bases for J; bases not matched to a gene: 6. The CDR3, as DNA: TGTGCCAGCAGTTATACTAGCGGGTGGGACAATGAGCAGTTCTTC. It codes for CASSYTSGWDNEQFF.

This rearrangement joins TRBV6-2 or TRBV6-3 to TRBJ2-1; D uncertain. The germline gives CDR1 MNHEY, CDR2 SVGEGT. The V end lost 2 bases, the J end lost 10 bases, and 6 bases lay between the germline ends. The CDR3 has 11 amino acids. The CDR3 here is CASSYEIEQFF. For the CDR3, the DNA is TGTGCCAGCAGTTACGAGATCGAGCAGTTCTTC.

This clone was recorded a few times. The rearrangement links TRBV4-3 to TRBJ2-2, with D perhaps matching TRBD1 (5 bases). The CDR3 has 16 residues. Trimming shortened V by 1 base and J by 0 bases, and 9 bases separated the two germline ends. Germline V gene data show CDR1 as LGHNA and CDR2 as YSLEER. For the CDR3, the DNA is TGCGCCAGCAGCCAAGCTGCAGGGCCGAACACCGGGGAGCTGTTTTTT. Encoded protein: CASSQAAGPNTGELFF.

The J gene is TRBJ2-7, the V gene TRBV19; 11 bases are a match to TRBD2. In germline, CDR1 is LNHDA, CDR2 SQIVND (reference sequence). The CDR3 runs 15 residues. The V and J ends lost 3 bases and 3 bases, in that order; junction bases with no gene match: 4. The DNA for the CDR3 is TGTGCCAGTAGTATTGGTCTAGCGGGGGGCTACGAGCAGTACTTC. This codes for CASSIGLAGGYEQYF.

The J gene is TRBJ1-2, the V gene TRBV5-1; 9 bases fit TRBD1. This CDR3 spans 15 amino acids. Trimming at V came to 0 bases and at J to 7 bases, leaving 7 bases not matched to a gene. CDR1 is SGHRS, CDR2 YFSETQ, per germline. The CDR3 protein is CASSLELHRGRGYTF. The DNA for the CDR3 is TGCGCCAGCAGCTTGGAATTACACAGGGGGCGTGGCTACACCTTC.

Written as DNA, the CDR3 is TGTGCCAGCAGGCCCGGGACAGGGCCCTACAATGAGCAGTTCTTC. The encoded protein is CASRPGTGPYNEQFF. The chain is built from TRBV2 and TRBJ2-1; the match to TRBD1 covers 9 bases. Per germline, CDR1 SNHLY and CDR2 FYNNEI. The CDR3 totals 15 residues. J was trimmed by 2 bases and V by 6 bases; bases with no gene match: 5.

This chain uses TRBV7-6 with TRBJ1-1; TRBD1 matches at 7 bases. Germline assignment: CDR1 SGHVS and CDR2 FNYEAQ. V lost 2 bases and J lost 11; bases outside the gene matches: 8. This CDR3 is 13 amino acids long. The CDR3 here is CASSLPDREGAFF. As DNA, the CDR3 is TGTGCCAGCAGCTTACCAGACAGGGAGGGGGCTTTCTTT.